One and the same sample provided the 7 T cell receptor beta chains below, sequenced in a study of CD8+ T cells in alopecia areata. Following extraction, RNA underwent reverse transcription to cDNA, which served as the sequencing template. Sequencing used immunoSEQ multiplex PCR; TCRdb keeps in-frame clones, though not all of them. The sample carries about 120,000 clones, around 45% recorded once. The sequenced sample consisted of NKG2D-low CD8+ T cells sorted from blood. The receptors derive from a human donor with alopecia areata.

CDR3 in amino acids: CASSLWQSGVPSNQPQHF. The CDR3 DNA sequence: TGTGCCAGCAGTTTATGGCAATCAGGCGTGCCAAGCAATCAGCCCCAGCATTTT. This chain joins TRBV28 and TRBJ1-5; D unclear. V lost 0 bases and J 1 base, leaving 16 bases between the germline ends. The CDR3 spans 18 residues. Germline lookup yields CDR1 MDHEN and CDR2 SYDVKM.

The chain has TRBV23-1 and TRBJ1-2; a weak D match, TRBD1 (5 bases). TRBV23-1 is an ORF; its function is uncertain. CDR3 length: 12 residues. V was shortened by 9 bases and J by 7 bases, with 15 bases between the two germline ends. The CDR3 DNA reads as TGCGCCAGTTTGACAAGGGGAATTGGCTACACCTTC. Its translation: CASLTRGIGYTF.

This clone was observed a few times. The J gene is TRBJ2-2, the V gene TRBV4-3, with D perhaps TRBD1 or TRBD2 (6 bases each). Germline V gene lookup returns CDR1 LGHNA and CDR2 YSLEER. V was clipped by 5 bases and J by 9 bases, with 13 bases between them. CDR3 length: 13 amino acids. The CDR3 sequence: CASSRGDSRELFF. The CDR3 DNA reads TGCGCCAGCAGCAGGGGGGACTCGCGGGAGCTGTTTTTT.

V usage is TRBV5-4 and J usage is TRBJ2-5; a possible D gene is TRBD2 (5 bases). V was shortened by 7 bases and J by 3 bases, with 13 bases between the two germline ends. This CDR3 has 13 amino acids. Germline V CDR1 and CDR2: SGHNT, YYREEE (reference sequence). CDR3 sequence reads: CASFQAGEETQYF. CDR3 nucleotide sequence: TGTGCCAGCTTTCAAGCCGGGGAAGAGACCCAGTACTTC.

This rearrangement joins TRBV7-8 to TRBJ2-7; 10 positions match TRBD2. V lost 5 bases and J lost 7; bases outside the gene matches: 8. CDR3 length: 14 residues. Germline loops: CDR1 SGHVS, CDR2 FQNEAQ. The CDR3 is CASSELAGTLEQYF. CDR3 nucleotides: TGTGCCAGCAGCGAACTAGCGGGAACTTTGGAGCAGTACTTC.

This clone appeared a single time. Here the CDR3 reads CASSLAPAGENYEQYF. In DNA form, the CDR3 reads TGTGCCAGCAGCTTAGCCCCAGCGGGAGAAAACTACGAGCAGTACTTC. This chain uses TRBV7-7 with TRBJ2-7; 8 bases are a match to TRBD2. Per the germline V gene, CDR1 is SSHAT and CDR2 is FNYEAQ (reference sequence). The trim removed 0 bases at V and 3 bases at J, leaving 7 bases unmatched. The CDR3 is made up of 16 amino acids.

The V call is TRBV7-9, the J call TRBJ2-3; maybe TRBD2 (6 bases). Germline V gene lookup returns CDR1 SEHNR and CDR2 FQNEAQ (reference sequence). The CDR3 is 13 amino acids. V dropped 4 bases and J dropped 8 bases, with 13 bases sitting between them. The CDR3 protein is CASSSSVAPTQYF. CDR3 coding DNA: TGTGCCAGCAGCTCTAGCGTGGCACCTACGCAGTATTTT.